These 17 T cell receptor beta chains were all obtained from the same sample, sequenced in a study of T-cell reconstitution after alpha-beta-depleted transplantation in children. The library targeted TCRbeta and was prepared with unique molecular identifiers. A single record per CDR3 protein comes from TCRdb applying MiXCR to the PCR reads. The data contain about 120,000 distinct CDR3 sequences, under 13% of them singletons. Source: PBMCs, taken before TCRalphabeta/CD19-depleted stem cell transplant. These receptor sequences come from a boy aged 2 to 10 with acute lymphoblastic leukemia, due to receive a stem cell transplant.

CDR3 nucleotides: TGTGCCAGCAGCCGTGGACTCTTCGACTACGAGCAGTACTTC. Amino acid sequence: CASSRGLFDYEQYF. This chain links TRBV14 with TRBJ2-7, with D possibly being TRBD2 (5 bases). CDR1 and CDR2 from the germline V gene are SGHDN and FVKESK. This CDR3 has 14 residues. Trimming stripped 4 bases from V and 3 bases from J, with 13 bases between.

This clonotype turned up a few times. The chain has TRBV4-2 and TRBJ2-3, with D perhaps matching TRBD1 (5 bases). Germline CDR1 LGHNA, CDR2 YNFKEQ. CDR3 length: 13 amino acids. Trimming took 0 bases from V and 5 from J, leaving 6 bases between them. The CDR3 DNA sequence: TGTGCCAGCAGCCAAGATCAGGGAGATACGCAGTATTTT. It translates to CASSQDQGDTQYF.

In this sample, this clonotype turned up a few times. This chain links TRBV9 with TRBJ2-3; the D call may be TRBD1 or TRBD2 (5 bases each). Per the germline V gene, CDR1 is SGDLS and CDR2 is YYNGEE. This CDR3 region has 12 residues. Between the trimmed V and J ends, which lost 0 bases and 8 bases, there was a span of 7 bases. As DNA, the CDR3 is TGTGCCAGCAGCGTAGGTGGGGGTACGCAGTATTTT. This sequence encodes CASSVGGGTQYF.

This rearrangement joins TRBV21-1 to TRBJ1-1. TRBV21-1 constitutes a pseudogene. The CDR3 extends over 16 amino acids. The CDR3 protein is CASSTRVFFYYTEAFF. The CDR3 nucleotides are TGTGCCAGCAGCACTCGGGTCTTTTTCTATTACACTGAAGCTTTCTTT.

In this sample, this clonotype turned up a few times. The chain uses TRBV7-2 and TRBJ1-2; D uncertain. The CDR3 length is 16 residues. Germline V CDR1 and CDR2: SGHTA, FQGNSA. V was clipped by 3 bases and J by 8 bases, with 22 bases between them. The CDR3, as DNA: TGTGCCAGCAGCTTGGATCACCGCCCCCAGTCGTACGGCTACACCTTC. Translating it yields CASSLDHRPQSYGYTF.

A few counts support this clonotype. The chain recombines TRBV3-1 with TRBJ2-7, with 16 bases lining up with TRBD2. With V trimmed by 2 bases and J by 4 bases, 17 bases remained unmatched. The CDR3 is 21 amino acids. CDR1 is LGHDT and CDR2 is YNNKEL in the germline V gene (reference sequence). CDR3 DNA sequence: TGTGCCAGCAGCCAAAGGTTCGGGACTAGCGGGAGGGCCCCCTCGAAGTACGAGCAGTACTTC. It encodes CASSQRFGTSGRAPSKYEQYF.

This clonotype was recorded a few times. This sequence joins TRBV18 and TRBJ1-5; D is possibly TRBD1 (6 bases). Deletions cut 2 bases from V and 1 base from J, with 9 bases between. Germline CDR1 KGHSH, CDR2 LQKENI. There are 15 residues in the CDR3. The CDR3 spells CASSPRGGSNQPQHF. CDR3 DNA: TGTGCCAGCTCACCAAGGGGGGGCAGCAATCAGCCCCAGCATTTT.

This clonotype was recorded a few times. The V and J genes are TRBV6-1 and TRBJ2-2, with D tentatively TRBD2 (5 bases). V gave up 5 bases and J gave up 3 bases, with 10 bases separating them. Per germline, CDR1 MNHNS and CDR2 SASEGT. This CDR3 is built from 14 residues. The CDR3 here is CASSPGIHTGELFF. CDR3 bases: TGTGCCAGCAGTCCCGGGATACACACCGGGGAGCTGTTTTTT.

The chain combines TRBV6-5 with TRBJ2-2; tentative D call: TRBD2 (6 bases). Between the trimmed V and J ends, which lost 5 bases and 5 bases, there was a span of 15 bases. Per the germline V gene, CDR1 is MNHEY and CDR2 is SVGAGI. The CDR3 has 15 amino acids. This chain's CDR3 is CASSRAPGRTGELFF. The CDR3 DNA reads TGTGCCAGCAGTCGCGCTCCGGGGAGGACCGGGGAGCTGTTTTTT.

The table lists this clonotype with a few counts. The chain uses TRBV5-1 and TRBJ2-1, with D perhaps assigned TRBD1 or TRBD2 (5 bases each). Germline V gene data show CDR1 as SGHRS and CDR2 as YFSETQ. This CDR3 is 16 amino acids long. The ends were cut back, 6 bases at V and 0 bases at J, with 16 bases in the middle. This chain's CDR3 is CASTLSEGYSYNEQFF. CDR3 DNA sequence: TGCGCCAGCACCCTAAGCGAGGGGTACTCCTACAATGAGCAGTTCTTC.

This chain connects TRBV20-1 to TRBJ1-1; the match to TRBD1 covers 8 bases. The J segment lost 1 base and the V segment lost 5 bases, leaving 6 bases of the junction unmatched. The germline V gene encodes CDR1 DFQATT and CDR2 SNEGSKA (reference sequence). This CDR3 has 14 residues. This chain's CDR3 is CSAYQGARNTEAFF. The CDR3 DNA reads TGCAGTGCTTACCAGGGGGCTAGGAACACTGAAGCTTTCTTT.

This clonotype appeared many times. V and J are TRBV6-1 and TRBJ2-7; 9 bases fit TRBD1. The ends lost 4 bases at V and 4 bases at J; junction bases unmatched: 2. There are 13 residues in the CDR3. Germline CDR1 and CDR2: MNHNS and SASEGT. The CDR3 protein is CASSVDRGYEQYF. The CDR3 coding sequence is TGTGCCAGCAGTGTGGACAGGGGTTACGAGCAGTACTTC.

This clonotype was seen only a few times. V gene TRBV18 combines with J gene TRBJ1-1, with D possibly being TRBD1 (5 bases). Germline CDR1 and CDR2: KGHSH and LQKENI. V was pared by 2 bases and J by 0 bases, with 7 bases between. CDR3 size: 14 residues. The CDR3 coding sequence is TGTGCCAGCTCACCAACAGGCATGAACACTGAAGCTTTCTTT. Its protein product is CASSPTGMNTEAFF.

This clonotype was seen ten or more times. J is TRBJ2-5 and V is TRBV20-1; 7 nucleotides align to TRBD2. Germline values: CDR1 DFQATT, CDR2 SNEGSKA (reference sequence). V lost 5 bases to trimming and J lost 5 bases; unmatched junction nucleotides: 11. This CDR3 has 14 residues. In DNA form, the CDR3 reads TGCAGTGCTGGACTAGTTCGGGGGTGGGAGACCCAGTACTTC. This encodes CSAGLVRGWETQYF.

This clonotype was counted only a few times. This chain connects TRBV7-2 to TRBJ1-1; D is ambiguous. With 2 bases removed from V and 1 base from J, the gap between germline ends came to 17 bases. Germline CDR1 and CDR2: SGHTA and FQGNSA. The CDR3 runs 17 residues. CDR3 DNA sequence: TGTGCCAGCAGCTTAATGTTGGACGCAAGATCGAACACTGAAGCTTTCTTT. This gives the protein CASSLMLDARSNTEAFF.

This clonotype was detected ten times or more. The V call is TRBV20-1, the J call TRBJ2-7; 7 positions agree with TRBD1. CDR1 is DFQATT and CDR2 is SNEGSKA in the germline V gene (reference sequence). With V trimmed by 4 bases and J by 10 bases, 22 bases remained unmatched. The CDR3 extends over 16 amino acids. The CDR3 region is CSAIGRQGPDFGAQYF. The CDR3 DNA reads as TGCAGTGCTATCGGACGACAGGGACCCGATTTCGGGGCACAGTACTTC.

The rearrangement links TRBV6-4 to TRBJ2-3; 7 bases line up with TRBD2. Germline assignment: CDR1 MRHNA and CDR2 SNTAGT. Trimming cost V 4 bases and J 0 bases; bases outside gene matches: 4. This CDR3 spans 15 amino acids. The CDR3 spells CASSGPSGSTDTQYF. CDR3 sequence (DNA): TGTGCCAGCAGTGGGCCTAGCGGTAGCACAGATACGCAGTATTTT.